The 10 T cell receptor beta chains listed next were all sequenced from one sample in a study of radiotherapy plus CTLA-4 blockade in lung cancer. Sequencing used immunoSEQ multiplex PCR; TCRdb keeps in-frame clones, though not all of them. The sample has about 76,000 clones, 84% seen once. Here the sequenced sample was peripheral blood, taken from a patient treated with radiotherapy plus ipilimumab. The receptors shown here come from a human donor with non-small cell lung cancer who had stable disease on radiotherapy plus ipilimumab.

The chain recombines TRBV27 with TRBJ2-1; 12 nucleotides agree with TRBD2. With V trimmed by 2 bases and J by 5 bases, 1 base remained unmatched. The CDR3 consists of 15 residues. In germline, CDR1 is MNHEY, CDR2 SMNVEV (reference sequence). The CDR3 here is CASSLRLAGDNEQFF. The CDR3, as DNA: TGTGCCAGCAGTTTACGACTAGCGGGAGACAATGAGCAGTTCTTC.

The chain has TRBV19 and TRBJ1-6; D call uncertain. The germline V gene has CDR1 LNHDA and CDR2 SQIVND (reference sequence). The CDR3 length is 12 residues. The ends were cut back, 6 bases at V and 3 bases at J, with 3 bases in the middle. CDR3 sequence reads: CASRIYNSPLHF. CDR3 nucleotide sequence: TGTGCCAGTAGAATCTATAATTCACCCCTCCACTTT.

This chain joins TRBV27 and TRBJ1-6; D gene uncertain. In germline, CDR1 is MNHEY, CDR2 SMNVEV (reference sequence). This CDR3 spans 14 amino acids. V dropped 6 bases and J dropped 9 bases, with 15 bases sitting between them. CDR3 bases: TGTGCCAGCAGCCGACTCGAGGTGGGTTCACCCCTCCACTTT. Protein: CASSRLEVGSPLHF.

The J gene is TRBJ2-1, the V gene TRBV7-3; D assignment may be TRBD1 or TRBD2 (5 bases each). V lost 5 bases, J lost 8 bases, and 22 bases lay in between. Germline CDR1 and CDR2: SGHTA and FQGTGA. This CDR3 is 16 amino acids long. As DNA, the CDR3 is TGTGCCAGCAGCCGGGGACGGGATCGCCTGGGGGATGAGCAGTTCTTC. Translated: CASSRGRDRLGDEQFF.

The J gene is TRBJ1-1, the V gene TRBV5-5; D gene unclear. This CDR3 is built from 19 residues. V was trimmed by 2 bases and J by 1 base, leaving 24 bases between them. From germline, CDR1 is SGHKS and CDR2 YYEKEE (reference sequence). The chain's CDR3 is CASSFSFVFVADPNTEAFF. DNA for the CDR3: TGTGCCAGCAGCTTCTCGTTTGTTTTTGTGGCGGATCCGAACACTGAAGCTTTCTTT.

This chain connects TRBV7-9 to TRBJ1-4; 7 nucleotides align to TRBD1. The germline gives CDR1 SEHNR, CDR2 FQNEAQ (reference sequence). The J segment lost 0 bases and the V segment lost 3 bases, leaving 4 bases of the junction unmatched. The CDR3 covers 16 residues. The CDR3 coding sequence is TGTGCCAGCAGCTTGGTACAGGGGTCAACTAATGAAAAACTGTTTTTT. Protein product: CASSLVQGSTNEKLFF.

The V gene is TRBV28, the J gene TRBJ2-2, with D possibly being TRBD1 (7 bases). The germline V and J ends were trimmed by 5 bases and 10 bases, with 17 bases remaining between them. The germline V gene has CDR1 MDHEN and CDR2 SYDVKM. The CDR3 extends over 14 amino acids. Here the CDR3 reads CASSPRRGREELFF. As DNA, the CDR3 is TGTGCCAGCAGTCCTAGGAGGGGGCGCGAGGAGCTGTTTTTT.

The genes are TRBV6-1 and TRBJ1-5; D is undetermined. This CDR3 contains 13 residues. Trimming removed 6 bases at V and 3 bases at J, with 9 bases between. Germline CDR1 is MNHNS and CDR2 is SASEGT. CDR3 amino acids: CASRSLSNQPQHF. In DNA form, the CDR3 reads TGTGCCAGCAGGAGCCTTTCCAATCAGCCCCAGCATTTT.

CDR3 bases: TGTGCCAGCAGCTATCGAACGGGGAATGAAAAACTGTTTTTT. It encodes CASSYRTGNEKLFF. V and J are TRBV13 and TRBJ1-4; D ambiguous. Deletions cut 4 bases from V and 5 bases from J, with 11 bases between. Germline CDR1 is PRHDT and CDR2 is FYEKMQ (reference sequence). This CDR3 contains 14 residues.

In regard to this clone: The identical CDR3 is also encoded by other nucleotide sequences in the sample. The chain employs TRBV5-6 and TRBJ1-2; D not resolved. Between the trimmed V and J ends, which lost 1 base and 5 bases, there was a span of 9 bases. CDR3 size: 13 residues. CDR1 and CDR2 (germline): SGHDT, YYEEEE. CDR3 amino acids: CASSLNGLYGYTF. The CDR3 coding sequence is TGTGCCAGCAGCTTGAATGGGTTGTATGGCTACACCTTC.